This T cell receptor (beta chain) was documented in a study of cytomegalovirus exposure and HLA in healthy donors. Study in general: The study's early data release held 75 million to 95 million unique TCRs from HLA-typed donors.

The germline V gene has CDR1 GTSNPN and CDR2 SVGIG (reference sequence). Trimming removed 4 bases from V and 2 bases from J, with 15 bases in between. CDR3 size: 14 residues. Each of the donors was a healthy bone marrow donor. The PCR contained 60 Vbeta and 13 Jbeta primers. The protocol was immunoSEQ multiplex PCR, while the TCRdb copy is restricted to in-frame clones and leaves out a portion. Found here are 45,000 or so clones; the top ten clones hold roughly a sixth. The V call is TRBV30, the J call TRBJ2-7; D perhaps matches TRBD1 (7 bases). This sequence was found in a male donor in good health and CMV-seronegative. Sequenced: PBMCs. The CDR3 sequence: CAWTHAGGPYEQYF. CDR3 DNA sequence: TGTGCCTGGACTCACGCAGGGGGGCCCTACGAGCAGTACTTC.